Presented here are 4 T cell receptor beta chains from one specimen sequenced in a study of cytomegalovirus exposure and HLA in healthy donors. Both 60 Vbeta primers and 13 Jbeta primers went into the PCR. Assay used: immunoSEQ multiplex PCR; TCRdb lists only in-frame clones, some missing. Recorded here are approximately 120,000 clones; the top ten clones represent roughly 2%. Material: PBMCs. The receptors originated from a middle-aged man in good health and CMV-seronegative.

The genes are TRBV30 and TRBJ2-5, with a possible D match to TRBD1 (5 bases). Per germline, CDR1 GTSNPN and CDR2 SVGIG (reference sequence). This CDR3 comprises 11 residues. The V and J ends lost 4 bases and 4 bases respectively, with 7 bases between them. The CDR3 loop is CAWTQGETQYF. The DNA of the CDR3 is TGTGCCTGGACGCAGGGAGAGACCCAGTACTTC.

The CDR3 here is CASSVRAGGNEQFF. In DNA form, the CDR3 reads TGTGCCAGCAGTGTTAGGGCAGGGGGTAATGAGCAGTTCTTC. The chain is built from TRBV2 and TRBJ2-1; 7 bases are shared with TRBD1. Germline V lookup: CDR1 SNHLY, CDR2 FYNNEI. The CDR3 is 14 residues long. The J segment lost 7 bases and the V segment lost 4 bases, leaving 7 bases of the junction unmatched.

The chain couples TRBV5-1 to TRBJ2-6, with 9 bases matching TRBD1. The germline CDR1 and CDR2 sequences are SGHRS and YFSETQ. J gave up 0 bases and V 4 bases, and 5 bases lay outside the gene matches. This CDR3 has 17 amino acids. CDR3 DNA sequence: TGCGCCAGCAGCCGGACAGGGGCCAGCTCTGGGGCCAACGTCCTGACTTTC. Protein: CASSRTGASSGANVLTF.

The chain combines TRBV6-1 with TRBJ2-5; 11 positions agree with TRBD2. Germline V gene sequence: CDR1 MNHNS, CDR2 SASEGT. With 4 bases clipped from V and 5 bases from J, the junction kept 9 bases outside the gene matches. CDR3 size: 16 residues. The CDR3 reads CASSGFTSGRSETQYF. As DNA, the CDR3 is TGTGCCAGCAGTGGATTTACTAGCGGGAGATCGGAGACCCAGTACTTC.